The 31 T cell receptor beta chains given below trace back to one sample, sequenced in a study of regulatory T cells in long-lasting Graves disease. As to time point: newly diagnosed GD, antithyroid drugs for less than 3 months. From RNA extracted from PBMCs, the TCR library was made. Relying on iRepertoire HTBI primers and Arm-PCR of CDR3 regions, the team built TCR beta libraries. TCRdb reprocessed the multiplex PCR reads via MiXCR and lists one record per CDR3 protein. Of about 470,000 distinct CDR3 sequences listed, 14% to 15% are singletons. Separately, the same data were catalogued under a study of T cells in Graves' hyperthyroidism and ophthalmopathy.

The input for sequencing was peripheral blood mononuclear cells (PBMCs), taken at new diagnosis, from a patient treated with antithyroid drugs. All receptors come from a woman aged 30 to 39 with Graves disease.

This rearrangement joins TRBV24-1 to TRBJ1-2; D is unresolved. The V gene lost 2 bases and the J gene lost 5 bases, with 5 bases spanning the gap. The germline CDR1 and CDR2 sequences are KGHDR and SFDVKD. The CDR3 runs to 12 residues. The CDR3 loop is CATSDSGYGYTF. CDR3 DNA: TGTGCCACCAGTGATTCCGGGTATGGCTACACCTTC.

The sample holds many counts of this clonotype. This chain uses TRBV30 with TRBJ2-7; 7 nucleotides align to TRBD2. Germline V gene sequence: CDR1 GTSNPN, CDR2 SVGIG (reference sequence). CDR3 length: 13 residues. CDR3 coding DNA: TGTGCTTCTGGTCGCGGGAGTCCCTACGAGCAGTACTTC. Its translation: CASGRGSPYEQYF.

This clonotype was detected ten times or more. The DNA for the CDR3 is TGTGCCAGCAGTGGAAGATCCCATAGCGGGAGGGCCTGGGATGAGCAGTTCTTC. This gives the protein CASSGRSHSGRAWDEQFF. The gene calls are TRBV2 and TRBJ2-1, with TRBD2 identical over 11 bases. The CDR3 sequence is 18 residues long. Trimming cost V 4 bases and J 8 bases; bases outside gene matches: 16. Germline V gene data show CDR1 as SNHLY and CDR2 as FYNNEI.

This clonotype was observed at least ten times. This chain connects TRBV28 to TRBJ1-2, with TRBD1 matching 7 bases. Germline CDR1 is MDHEN and CDR2 is SYDVKM. This CDR3 is built from 14 residues. J gave up 2 bases and V 7 bases, and 7 bases lay outside the gene matches. The CDR3 sequence is CASTQEGQNYGYTF. CDR3 nucleotide sequence: TGTGCCAGCACCCAAGAGGGACAGAACTATGGCTACACCTTC.

This clonotype occurred once. J is TRBJ1-5 and V is TRBV27, with D possibly matching TRBD1 (5 bases). The CDR3 totals 13 residues. V lost 6 bases, J lost 15 bases, and 21 bases lay in between. Germline loops: CDR1 MNHEY, CDR2 SMNVEV (reference sequence). Written as DNA, the CDR3 is TGTGCCAGCAGCCTTAGGGGTCGACCTGCCCGGCATTTT. Its protein product is CASSLRGRPARHF.

This sequence joins TRBV20-1 and TRBJ2-2; the match to TRBD1 covers 10 bases. Germline loops: CDR1 DFQATT, CDR2 SNEGSKA (reference sequence). Trimming at V came to 4 bases and at J to 3 bases, leaving 5 bases not matched to a gene. The CDR3 runs 15 residues. This chain's CDR3 is CSATRQGAHTGELFF. The CDR3 DNA is TGCAGTGCTACCCGACAGGGGGCTCACACCGGGGAGCTGTTTTTT.

This clonotype was counted ten times or more. V is TRBV18 and J is TRBJ2-2; 7 bases line up with TRBD1. This CDR3 has 16 amino acids. The V gene's germline CDR1 is KGHSH and CDR2 LQKENI. V dropped 2 bases and J dropped 5; count of bases not matched to a gene: 8. The CDR3 here is CASSPAITQGTGELFF. DNA for the CDR3: TGTGCCAGCTCACCAGCAATAACACAGGGGACCGGGGAGCTGTTTTTT.

This clonotype was observed many times. The chain recombines TRBV28 with TRBJ2-7, with a tentative D call TRBD2 (7 bases). Per germline, CDR1 MDHEN and CDR2 SYDVKM. V was cut by 7 bases and J by 3 bases, with 16 bases left in between. The CDR3 sequence is 14 residues long. CDR3: CASTLGASGYEQYF. The DNA for the CDR3 is TGTGCCAGCACCCTGGGGGCTAGCGGCTACGAGCAGTACTTC.

V is TRBV9 and J is TRBJ1-1, with no clear D. In germline, CDR1 is SGDLS, CDR2 YYNGEE. CDR3 length: 17 residues. V lost 0 bases and J 3 bases, leaving 18 bases between the germline ends. Here the CDR3 reads CASSVGEGWRDYTEAFF. In DNA, the CDR3 is TGTGCCAGCAGCGTAGGGGAAGGGTGGAGGGATTACACTGAAGCTTTCTTT.

This clonotype has ten or more counts. V gene TRBV5-1 combines with J gene TRBJ2-1; TRBD2 agrees at 8 bases. Trimming took 7 bases from V and 7 from J; bases not matched to a gene: 10. CDR1 and CDR2 from the germline V gene are SGHRS and YFSETQ. CDR3 length equals 14 residues. In DNA form, the CDR3 reads TGCGCCAGCCGAACTAGCGGCAGTGGGAATGAGCAGTTCTTC. It specifies CASRTSGSGNEQFF. Filled out from reference TRBV5-1 and TRBJ2-1, the complete variable domain reads KAGVTQTPRYLIKTRGQQVTLSCSPISGHRSVSWYQQTPGQGLQFLFEYFSETQRNKGNFPGRFSGRQFSNSRSEMNVSTLELGDSALYLCASRTSGSGNEQFFGPGTRLTVL.

The table lists this clonotype with many counts. This chain joins TRBV13 and TRBJ2-5; D may be TRBD1 (6 bases). Trimming pared 8 bases from V and 4 bases from J, leaving 26 bases between. The CDR3 is 17 amino acids. Germline values: CDR1 PRHDT, CDR2 FYEKMQ (reference sequence). CDR3 sequence (DNA): TGTGCCAGCGGCCGGGCCGAGGGGGAGACCAACCGAGAGACCCAGTACTTC. Translating it yields CASGRAEGETNRETQYF.

J is TRBJ2-3 and V is TRBV7-9; 11 bases are shared with TRBD2. The germline CDR1 and CDR2 sequences are SEHNR and FQNEAQ (reference sequence). The J segment lost 4 bases and the V segment lost 5 bases, leaving 11 bases of the junction unmatched. CDR3 length equals 17 residues. This chain's CDR3 is CASSPRLAGYIADTQYF. In DNA form, the CDR3 reads TGTGCCAGCAGCCCCCGACTAGCGGGATATATTGCAGATACGCAGTATTTT.

This clonotype was recorded at least ten times. The chain employs TRBV6-1 and TRBJ2-7, with D perhaps assigned TRBD1 or TRBD2 (5 bases each). The CDR3 contains 13 residues. Germline CDR1 MNHNS, CDR2 SASEGT. Deletions cut 7 bases from V and 2 bases from J, with 12 bases between. CDR3 sequence (DNA): TGTGCCAGCATAGGGGACGTAACCTACGAGCAGTACTTC. This sequence encodes CASIGDVTYEQYF.

This clonotype was recorded at least ten times. The chain employs TRBV18 and TRBJ1-2; 7 bases fit TRBD1. With V trimmed by 6 bases and J by 7 bases, 8 bases remained unmatched. Germline CDR1 KGHSH, CDR2 LQKENI. CDR3 size: 13 residues. The chain's CDR3 is CASSPGGQAGYTF. DNA of the CDR3: TGTGCCAGCTCCCCCGGAGGACAGGCTGGCTACACCTTC.

In this sample, this clonotype turned up once. This may arise from a read error, as a much more abundant clone is one base away. V is TRBV30 and J is TRBJ1-1; D unclear. Germline CDR1 GTSNPN, CDR2 SVGIG (reference sequence). The CDR3 is 12 amino acids. The CDR3 DNA sequence: TGTGCCTGGAGTGTCGGTGGCACTGAAGCTTCCTTT. It encodes CAWSVGGTEASF. The full variable domain, in which reference TRBV30 and TRBJ1-1 provide the parts outside the CDR3, is SQTIHQWPATLVQPVGSPLSLECTVEGTSNPNLYWYRQAAGRGLQLLFYSVGIGQISSEVPQNLSASRPQDRQFILSSKKLLLSDSGFYLCAWSVGGTEASFGQGTRLTVV.

This clonotype has ten or more counts. The chain combines TRBV7-3 with TRBJ1-1, with D unresolved. CDR1 and CDR2 from the germline V gene are SGHTA and FQGTGA. The CDR3 is 17 amino acids. The V and J ends lost 0 bases and 7 bases respectively, with 21 bases between them. The CDR3 bases are TGTGCCAGCAGCTTAACCGGCGGCAGGCCACCTGCCGGTGAAGCTTTCTTT. Residues: CASSLTGGRPPAGEAFF.

This clonotype was picked up a small number of times. This may come from a read error, since a much larger clone is one base off. The CDR3 DNA is TGTGCCTGGACGGTGGGGTTGGCTGAAGCTTTCTTT. Its translation: CAWTVGLAEAFF. The rearrangement joins TRBV30 to TRBJ1-1; no clear D gene. With 4 bases removed from V and 6 bases from J, the gap between germline ends came to 12 bases. CDR3 size: 12 residues. Looked up from germline, CDR1 is GTSNPN and CDR2 is SVGIG (reference sequence).

This clonotype occurred a few times. A read error may account for a junction end that differs from germline. The chain employs TRBV7-7 and TRBJ2-1; the D gene is possibly TRBD2 (5 bases). The CDR3 spans 15 residues. Looked up from germline, CDR1 is SSHAT and CDR2 is FNYEAQ (reference sequence). The CDR3 loop is CASSLAGGETYEQFF. CDR3 DNA: TGTGCTAGCAGCTTAGCAGGAGGAGAAACCTATGAGCAGTTCTTC. Combining the CDR3 with reference TRBV7-7 and TRBJ2-1 gives the whole variable domain GAGVSQSPRYKVTKRGQDVTLRCDPISSHATLYWYQQALGQGPEFLTYFNYEAQPDKSGLPSDRFSAERPEGSISTLTIQRTEQRDSAMYRCASSLAGGETYEQFFGPGTRLTVL.

Many counts were recorded for this clonotype. The chain uses TRBV20-1 and TRBJ1-2; D may be TRBD1 (6 bases). This CDR3 region has 16 residues. Germline CDR1 reads DFQATT; CDR2 reads SNEGSKA (reference sequence). The V end was cut by 0 bases, the J end by 4 bases, with 18 bases between. The CDR3 DNA follows: TGCAGTGCTAGAGATTGGCCTAACAGGGATCTCTATGGCTACACCTTC. This translates into CSARDWPNRDLYGYTF.

The CDR3: CASLGEGAYNEQFF. The CDR3 DNA reads TGTGCCAGCCTCGGGGAGGGCGCCTACAATGAGCAGTTCTTC. The rearrangement links TRBV5-6 to TRBJ2-1; 7 positions match TRBD2. Germline V gives CDR1 SGHDT, CDR2 YYEEEE. The CDR3 has 14 residues. Unmatched junction bases numbered 6, after V lost 7 bases and J lost 2 bases.

This clonotype has at least ten counts. The chain uses TRBV12-3 or TRBV12-4 and TRBJ2-2; TRBD2 aligns across 8 bases. This CDR3 is 15 amino acids long. V trimming: 5 bases; J trimming: 5 bases; junction bases outside the gene matches: 7. In nucleotides, the CDR3 is TGTGCCAGCAGTCCTCGGACTAGCCCAACCGGGGAGCTGTTTTTT. This translates into CASSPRTSPTGELFF.

This clonotype was picked up a small number of times. V gene TRBV7-9 combines with J gene TRBJ1-1, with 7 bases fitting TRBD1. The junction had 5 bases not matched to a gene; V was cut back by 5 bases and J by 5 bases. From germline, CDR1 is SEHNR and CDR2 FQNEAQ (reference sequence). This CDR3 spans 13 amino acids. CDR3 bases: TGTGCCAGCAGCCAGACAGGGAGGACTGAAGCTTTCTTT. Amino acid sequence: CASSQTGRTEAFF. Looking up the rest from reference TRBV7-9 and TRBJ1-1 gives the full variable domain: DTGVSQNPRHKITKRGQNVTFRCDPISEHNRLYWYRQTLGQGPEFLTYFQNEAQLEKSRLLSDRFSAERPKGSFSTLEIQRTEQGDSAMYLCASSQTGRTEAFFGQGTRLTVV.

The chain joins TRBV10-3 to TRBJ2-6; no clear D. The V end lost 0 bases, the J end lost 0 bases, and 6 bases lay between the germline ends. This CDR3 has 16 residues. Germline CDR1 and CDR2: ENHRY and SYGVKD. CDR3 in amino acids: CAISESGVSGANVLTF. In DNA, the CDR3 is TGTGCCATCAGTGAGTCTGGGGTCTCTGGGGCCAACGTCCTGACTTTC.

In this sample, this clonotype turned up many times. Written as DNA, the CDR3 is TGTGCCAGCAGCCTGGACAGGGGCTTGGGATTTGAGCAGTTCTTC. Protein: CASSLDRGLGFEQFF. The genes are TRBV5-6 and TRBJ2-1; TRBD1 matches at 9 bases. The germline V gene has CDR1 SGHDT and CDR2 YYEEEE. The V and J ends lost 4 bases and 9 bases, in that order; junction bases with no gene match: 11. This CDR3 contains 15 residues.

This clonotype appeared a few times. The chain carries TRBV3-1 and TRBJ1-5; D might be TRBD1 (5 bases). CDR1 and CDR2 from the germline V gene are LGHDT and YNNKEL (reference sequence). Trimming cost V 6 bases and J 7 bases, with 19 bases left between them. The CDR3 has 15 amino acids. The CDR3, as DNA: TGTGCCAGCAGTCCTTACCGGGACTCCCCCCAGCCCCAGCATTTT. Its protein product is CASSPYRDSPQPQHF.

The chain links TRBV20-1 to TRBJ1-5, with D uncertain. Germline loops: CDR1 DFQATT, CDR2 SNEGSKA (reference sequence). CDR3 length: 14 amino acids. V lost 6 bases and J lost 9, with 21 bases in between. The CDR3 here is CSAPANSPPWPQHF. The CDR3 nucleotides read TGCAGTGCGCCGGCCAACTCTCCACCTTGGCCCCAGCATTTT.

Ten or more counts support this clonotype. The chain uses TRBV6-1 and TRBJ2-2, with 8 nucleotides matching TRBD2. Germline V gives CDR1 MNHNS, CDR2 SASEGT. Losses at the gene ends were 2 bases for V and 7 bases for J; bases not matched to a gene: 12. The CDR3 contains 17 residues. For the CDR3, the DNA is TGTGCCAGCAGTGAACAACCGGGACTAGGAGTTGGCGGGGAGCTGTTTTTT. The encoded protein is CASSEQPGLGVGGELFF.

This clonotype was seen a handful of times. The chain employs TRBV6-1 and TRBJ1-2, with TRBD1 matching over 7 bases. J lost 8 bases, V lost 5 bases, and 8 bases had no gene match. CDR1 and CDR2 (germline): MNHNS, SASEGT. This CDR3 is built from 13 residues. The CDR3 DNA follows: TGTGCCAGCAGTCCTACAGGGGTGGGAGGCTACACCTTC. Amino acid sequence: CASSPTGVGGYTF.

This clonotype showed up many times. This rearrangement joins TRBV28 to TRBJ1-6; D is unresolved. Trimming stripped 5 bases from V and 8 bases from J, with 16 bases between. This CDR3 is 15 amino acids long. Germline V gene lookup returns CDR1 MDHEN and CDR2 SYDVKM. CDR3 region: CASSPEAGVDSPLHF. The CDR3 DNA reads TGTGCCAGCAGTCCCGAGGCTGGGGTGGATTCACCCCTCCACTTT.

The chain has TRBV5-4 and TRBJ2-3; D gene uncertain. Germline V lookup: CDR1 SGHNT, CDR2 YYREEE (reference sequence). Between the trimmed V and J ends, which lost 4 bases and 2 bases, there was a span of 11 bases. CDR3 length: 14 residues. The CDR3 nucleotides are TGTGCCAGCAGCCCCGACTCACACACAGATACGCAGTATTTT. As protein: CASSPDSHTDTQYF.

In this sample, this clonotype turned up many times. The chain couples TRBV29-1 to TRBJ2-1; D could derive from TRBD1 or TRBD2 (5 bases each). V was cut by 6 bases and J by 9 bases, with 12 bases left in between. The germline V gene has CDR1 SQVTM and CDR2 ANQGSEA. This CDR3 region has 11 residues. This CDR3 is CSVRDLVEQFF. CDR3 coding DNA: TGCAGCGTCCGGGACCTTGTTGAGCAGTTCTTC.